This is a list of T cell receptor beta chains from one sample in a study of regulatory T cells in long-lasting Graves disease. MiXCR was run by TCRdb on the multiplex PCR reads, yielding one entry per CDR3 protein. The table lists 450,000 to 650,000 distinct CDR3 sequences, about 16% of them singletons. The same data also contributed to another study, on T cells in Graves' hyperthyroidism and ophthalmopathy.

This material consisted of peripheral blood mononuclear cells (PBMCs), taken at new diagnosis, from a patient treated with antithyroid drugs. Every receptor here comes from a woman aged 40 to 65 with Graves disease. Both conserved end residues are part of each CDR3. The size entry is marked missing in some rows and otherwise reads once, few, many or a size class.

CDR3: CASSIGPRNSYNSPLHF
size: .
V: TRBV19
J: TRBJ1-6

CDR3: CASRETDGLAEAFF
size: many
V: TRBV19
J: TRBJ1-1

CDR3: CASSSTQFNEKLFF
size: many
V: TRBV2
J: TRBJ1-4

CDR3: CSAWESSLWNEQFF
size: many
V: TRBV20-1
J: TRBJ2-1

CDR3: CASSLAYRGKNTEAFF
size: many
V: TRBV5-1
J: TRBJ1-1

CDR3: CASSFAGLAGNTGELFF
size: many
V: TRBV12-3/TRBV12-4
J: TRBJ2-2

CDR3: CSANVPGLAGGQFF
size: many
V: TRBV20-1
J: TRBJ2-1

CDR3: CASSQAHNQPQHF
size: many
V: TRBV3-1
J: TRBJ1-5

CDR3: CASTNGQGHYNEQFF
size: .
V: TRBV9
J: TRBJ2-1

CDR3: CASSLTSGQITEAFF
size: many
V: TRBV11-2
J: TRBJ1-1

CDR3: CASTRDTSGYTF
size: many
V: TRBV12-3/TRBV12-4
J: TRBJ1-2

CDR3: CASKGDYQAFF
size: few
V: TRBV19
J: TRBJ1-1

CDR3: CASSFGDRNCTF
size: many
V: TRBV5-1
J: TRBJ1-2

CDR3: CASSLGLAGGYNGQFF
size: .
V: TRBV11-2
J: TRBJ2-1

CDR3: CASSVTDSNYGYTF
size: many
V: TRBV2
J: TRBJ1-2

CDR3: CASSDIESTEAFF
size: many
V: TRBV3-1
J: TRBJ1-1

CDR3: CASSANYRGEAGKLFF
size: .
V: TRBV2
J: TRBJ1-4